This passage covers 4 T cell receptor beta chains from one sample sequenced in a study of shared clonotypes between healthy human individuals. Profiled with immunoSEQ multiplex PCR; TCRdb holds only in-frame clones, not every one. Of 450,000 to 550,000 clones in the sample, more than 65% were seen once. Input material: PBMCs. The receptor set was obtained from a woman between 40 and 55 years old in good health. Some clones in this sample may be carry-over from other donors' samples.

The chain uses TRBV5-1 and TRBJ1-3; D remains ambiguous. The CDR3 has 14 amino acids. V lost 4 bases, J lost 0 bases, and 8 bases lay in between. Per the germline V gene, CDR1 is SGHRS and CDR2 is YFSETQ. The CDR3 sequence is CASSQSDSGNTIYF. In DNA form, the CDR3 reads TGCGCCAGCAGCCAGTCAGACTCTGGAAACACCATATATTTT.

This clone was detected once. The chain carries TRBV7-3 and TRBJ2-2; TRBD1 is a possible D gene (9 bases). The germline V gene encodes CDR1 SGHTA and CDR2 FQGTGA. V lost 1 base and J 3 bases, leaving 15 bases between the germline ends. The CDR3 is 17 residues long. The chain's CDR3 is CASSLIAGQGDTGELFF. CDR3 sequence (DNA): TGTGCCAGCAGCTTAATAGCGGGACAGGGAGACACCGGGGAGCTGTTTTTT.

The genes are TRBV29-1 and TRBJ2-7; the D gene is possibly TRBD2 (5 bases). Deletions cut 5 bases from V and 3 bases from J, with 11 bases between. Germline CDR1 reads SQVTM; CDR2 reads ANQGSEA. CDR3 length: 12 residues. The chain's CDR3 is CSVRPSSYEQYF. The CDR3 nucleotides are TGCAGCGTTAGGCCTAGCAGCTACGAGCAGTACTTC.

V gene TRBV9 combines with J gene TRBJ2-7; D is unclear. Trimming left V 0 bases short and J 3 bases short, with 10 bases between. Germline CDR1 reads SGDLS; CDR2 reads YYNGEE. CDR3 length: 14 amino acids. This CDR3 reads CASSVGSRSYEQYF. CDR3 DNA: TGTGCCAGCAGCGTAGGCAGTAGGAGCTACGAGCAGTACTTC.